The 10 T cell receptor beta chains below all came from one sample that was sequenced in a study of beta chain features in type 1 diabetes. TCRB transcripts that were expressed got sequenced, as all of the isolated RNA had been reverse transcribed. TCRdb keeps only in-frame clones here, not all; method: immunoSEQ multiplex PCR. The data hold 140,000 to 150,000 clones, with 8.5% to 12% observed a single time. The sample taken for sequencing was naive CD4+ T cells from blood. These receptor sequences come from a man younger than 35 in good health.

This clone occurred a few times. The DNA for the CDR3 is TGTGCCAGCAGCGAGGGGGACAGGGAAGGCTACACCTTC. It specifies CASSEGDREGYTF. This rearrangement joins TRBV9 to TRBJ1-2; 9 bases are shared with TRBD1. The CDR3 runs to 13 residues. The V and J ends lost 3 bases and 8 bases, in that order; junction bases with no gene match: 5. From germline, CDR1 is SGDLS and CDR2 YYNGEE.

V usage is TRBV19 and J usage is TRBJ2-7; a weak D match, TRBD1 (6 bases). V was pared by 2 bases and J by 5 bases, with 13 bases between. Germline assignment: CDR1 LNHDA and CDR2 SQIVND (reference sequence). This CDR3 region has 14 residues. The CDR3 DNA sequence: TGTGCCAGTAGTATACCGGGGACAAAGGACGAGCAGTACTTC. Protein product: CASSIPGTKDEQYF.

This clone has just a few counts. The rearrangement joins TRBV27 to TRBJ2-2; a possible D gene is TRBD2 (5 bases). Trimming removed 3 bases from V and 2 bases from J, with 13 bases in between. The CDR3 spans 16 residues. CDR1 and CDR2 (germline): MNHEY, SMNVEV (reference sequence). Here the CDR3 reads CASSFRRVDNTGELFF. CDR3 nucleotide sequence: TGTGCCAGCAGTTTTAGGCGGGTTGATAACACCGGGGAGCTGTTTTTT.

Turning to this clone: Additional DNA sequences in this sample encode the identical CDR3. The V and J genes are TRBV7-2 and TRBJ2-5; D might be TRBD1 (6 bases). Germline CDR1 reads SGHTA; CDR2 reads FQGNSA. Trimming took off 4 bases at V and 0 bases at J, with 9 bases between the two ends. The CDR3 is made up of 14 amino acids. CDR3 coding DNA: TGTGCCAGCAGCTCCGGACAGTACCAAGAGACCCAGTACTTC. It codes for CASSSGQYQETQYF.

The chain employs TRBV7-2 and TRBJ2-7, with 12 bases that match TRBD2. CDR3 length: 17 residues. Per the germline V gene, CDR1 is SGHTA and CDR2 is FQGNSA. Trimming cost V 5 bases and J 0 bases; bases outside gene matches: 8. The CDR3 sequence is CASSPRLAGASSYEQYF. CDR3 DNA sequence: TGTGCCAGCAGCCCGAGACTAGCGGGGGCCAGCTCCTACGAGCAGTACTTC.

The sample holds a few counts of this clone. A read error may produce the germline difference seen at one junction end. This chain connects TRBV7-9 to TRBJ1-4; 8 positions agree with TRBD1. Germline lookup yields CDR1 SEHNR and CDR2 FQNEAQ (reference sequence). The CDR3 runs 15 residues. CDR3 loop: CASSLGQGPNEKLFF. In nucleotides, the CDR3 is TGTGCCAGCAGTTTAGGACAGGGCCCTAATGAAAAACTGTTTTTT.

This chain uses TRBV10-3 with TRBJ1-4; perhaps TRBD1 as D (6 bases). Germline CDR1 and CDR2: ENHRY and SYGVKD. V was clipped by 3 bases and J by 0 bases, with 14 bases between them. This CDR3 is 17 amino acids long. DNA of the CDR3: TGTGCCATCAGTGACCGGGGGGGCCTACCAACTAATGAAAAACTGTTTTTT. It yields the protein CAISDRGGLPTNEKLFF.

This clone was counted a few times. The chain has TRBV11-2 and TRBJ2-5; TRBD1 might be the D (6 bases). Between the trimmed V and J ends, which lost 5 bases and 4 bases, there was a span of 17 bases. Germline V gives CDR1 SGHAT, CDR2 FQNNGV. The length of the CDR3 is 15 residues. The chain's CDR3 is CASSHLRGPRETQYF. The DNA of the CDR3 is TGTGCCAGCAGCCATCTCAGGGGTCCGAGAGAGACCCAGTACTTC.

This chain links TRBV5-4 with TRBJ2-1; TRBD1 aligns across 7 bases. Germline V gene lookup returns CDR1 SGHNT and CDR2 YYREEE (reference sequence). The ends lost 5 bases at V and 3 bases at J; junction bases unmatched: 5. This CDR3 region has 14 residues. CDR3 region: CASRFRDSYNEQFF. CDR3 in DNA: TGTGCCAGCAGATTTAGGGACAGCTACAATGAGCAGTTCTTC.

This clone was detected a few times. Other DNA sequences of this sample code for an identical CDR3. The rearrangement joins TRBV7-9 to TRBJ2-3; TRBD1 aligns across 8 bases. This CDR3 is built from 14 residues. V shed 3 bases and J 3 bases; nucleotides not matched to a gene: 2. Germline V lookup: CDR1 SEHNR, CDR2 FQNEAQ (reference sequence). The CDR3 is CASSLDRATDTQYF. In DNA form, the CDR3 reads TGTGCCAGCAGCTTGGACAGGGCAACAGATACGCAGTATTTT.